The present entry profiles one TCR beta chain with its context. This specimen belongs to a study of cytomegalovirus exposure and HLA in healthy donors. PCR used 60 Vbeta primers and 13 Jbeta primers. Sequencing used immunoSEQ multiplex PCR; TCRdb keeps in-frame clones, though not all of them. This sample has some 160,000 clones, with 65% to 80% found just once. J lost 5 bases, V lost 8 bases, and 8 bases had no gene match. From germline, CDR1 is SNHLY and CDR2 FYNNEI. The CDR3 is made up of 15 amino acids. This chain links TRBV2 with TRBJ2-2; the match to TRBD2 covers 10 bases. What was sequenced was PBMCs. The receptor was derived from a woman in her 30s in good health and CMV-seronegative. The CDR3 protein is CASAPSGRLTGELFF. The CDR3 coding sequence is TGTGCCAGCGCGCCTAGCGGGAGATTGACCGGGGAGCTGTTTTTT.